Listed below are T cell receptor beta chains from one sample, sequenced in a study of CXCR3-negative and CXCR3-positive naive CD8 T cells. TCRdb re-called the 5' RACE reads and catalogs CDR3 proteins one per entry, DNA excluded. Its table records fewer than 140,000 distinct CDR3 sequences. The sample comprised naive CXCR3+ CD8+ T cells from blood. These receptors came from a human donor in good health. Some clones in this sample may be carry-over from other donors' samples. The CDR3 runs from the conserved cysteine through the conserved F or W. Fields, in order: J gene, V gene, CDR3 protein.

J: TRBJ2-7; V: TRBV5-1; CDR3: CASSLNPGPSYEQYF
J: TRBJ1-5; V: TRBV29-1; CDR3: CSAVTGPNQPQHF
J: TRBJ1-2; V: TRBV29-1; CDR3: CSVPIGAYGYTF
J: TRBJ1-1; V: TRBV5-1; CDR3: CASSWTVFSEAFF
J: TRBJ2-2; V: TRBV29-1; CDR3: CSVQAGGAGELFF
J: TRBJ2-1; V: TRBV27; CDR3: CASSGHLTYNEQFF
J: TRBJ2-7; V: TRBV6-4; CDR3: CASTQGPLPLHEQYF
J: TRBJ2-7; V: TRBV7-2; CDR3: CASSLGVAGGEQYF
J: TRBJ2-7; V: TRBV9; CDR3: CASSVSGDPFPYEQYF
J: TRBJ2-1; V: TRBV13; CDR3: CASSSLTSGRLQFF
J: TRBJ2-7; V: TRBV29-1; CDR3: CSARGTSGSYEQYF
J: TRBJ2-7; V: TRBV9; CDR3: CASSVTGTGRNEQYF
J: TRBJ1-1; V: TRBV12-3/TRBV12-4; CDR3: CASSPGQGVNTEAFF
J: TRBJ1-3; V: TRBV28; CDR3: CASSWNSGNTIYF
J: TRBJ1-2; V: TRBV4-3; CDR3: CASSQLLDGNYGYTF
J: TRBJ2-1; V: TRBV7-8; CDR3: CASSFGTSGYNEQFF
J: TRBJ1-4; V: TRBV5-4; CDR3: CASSDAGTGIEKLFF
J: TRBJ2-1; V: TRBV19; CDR3: CASCPESGSSNEQFF
J: TRBJ1-2; V: TRBV27; CDR3: CASSLRAGGAYGYTF
J: TRBJ2-1; V: TRBV5-4; CDR3: CASSNTATYNNNEQFF
J: TRBJ2-7; V: TRBV12-5; CDR3: CASGLGQGYEQYF
J: TRBJ2-1; V: TRBV11-2; CDR3: CASSLVPGGPEGEDEQFF
J: TRBJ2-4; V: TRBV12-3/TRBV12-4; CDR3: CASQLPVENIQYF
J: TRBJ2-5; V: TRBV6-6; CDR3: CASSYMDSLETQYF
J: TRBJ2-1; V: TRBV6-2/TRBV6-3; CDR3: CASSYGLHNEQFF
J: TRBJ2-3; V: TRBV29-1; CDR3: CSVTWTGPDTQYF
J: TRBJ1-2; V: TRBV29-1; CDR3: CSVAGTGAHFGYTF
J: TRBJ1-1; V: TRBV7-9; CDR3: CASSSHTGENTEAFF
J: TRBJ2-7; V: TRBV5-1; CDR3: CASSTPPYEQYF
J: TRBJ1-2; V: TRBV30; CDR3: CAWMSGFTGYTF
J: TRBJ1-1; V: TRBV2; CDR3: CASRVYTEAFF
J: TRBJ2-3; V: TRBV3-1; CDR3: CASSQDRDLSTDTQYF
J: TRBJ2-7; V: TRBV7-9; CDR3: CASSSTGHEQYF
J: TRBJ2-5; V: TRBV21-1; CDR3: CASSKERTGYQETQYF
J: TRBJ2-1; V: TRBV15; CDR3: CATGGSSYNEQFF
J: TRBJ2-1; V: TRBV5-6; CDR3: CASSLGSYNEQFF
J: TRBJ1-1; V: TRBV20-1; CDR3: CSARERGGTEAFF
J: TRBJ2-7; V: TRBV10-3; CDR3: CAISDGLLSYEQYF
J: TRBJ2-7; V: TRBV27; CDR3: CASGEQGAYEQYF
J: TRBJ1-1; V: TRBV15; CDR3: CATSRDGSKNTEAFF
J: TRBJ2-1; V: TRBV5-1; CDR3: CASSLVMGIGSDEQFF
J: TRBJ2-1; V: TRBV29-1; CDR3: CSVAIPGQGLNNEQFF
J: TRBJ2-7; V: TRBV20-1; CDR3: CSARDVEGSLYEQYF